These T cell receptor beta chains were read from a single sample in a study of neurological immune-mediated disorders. MiXCR, run by TCRdb on the 5' RACE reads, gives a single entry per CDR3 protein. This sample carries over 75,000 distinct CDR3 sequences, 5.8% of them seen once, and the ten largest clones take roughly 7.9%. Sequencing was done on a sample of PBMCs. Receptor source: a woman aged 55 to 70 with multiple sclerosis. The CDR3 runs from the conserved cysteine through the conserved F or W. The D gene is left open where the match is weak. Rows may omit the clone size; those that give it use once, few, many or a size class.

j_call v_call clone_size d_call cdr3_aa cdr3_nt
TRBJ2-2 TRBV12-3/TRBV12-4 many . CASYPRRTGELFF TGTGCCAGCTACCCACGGAGGACCGGGGAGCTGTTTTTT
TRBJ1-5 TRBV3-1 many . CASSPLHSSNQPQHF TGTGCCAGCAGTCCGCTCCACAGTAGCAATCAGCCCCAGCATTTT
TRBJ2-7 TRBV2 few . CARRELTNEQYF TGTGCCAGAAGAGAACTGACGAACGAGCAGTACTTC
TRBJ2-3 TRBV7-2 many TRBD1 CASSLTPGQKTDTQYF TGTGCCAGCAGCTTAACTCCGGGACAGAAAACAGATACGCAGTATTTT
TRBJ2-1 TRBV27 many . CASSEYTNEQFF TGTGCCAGCAGTGAATACACTAATGAGCAGTTCTTC
TRBJ2-7 TRBV27 many . CASSLLSTGYEQYF TGTGCCAGCAGTTTATTGTCTACCGGGTACGAGCAGTACTTC
TRBJ1-3 TRBV10-3 . . CAISRTISGNTIYF TGTGCCATCAGCCGGACTATCTCTGGAAACACCATATATTTT
TRBJ1-1 TRBV20-1 many . CSADRQQNTEAFF TGCAGTGCCGATAGACAGCAGAACACTGAAGCTTTCTTT
TRBJ2-5 TRBV28 many TRBD1 CASSPDRGGETQYF TGTGCCAGCAGCCCAGACAGGGGGGGGGAGACCCAGTACTTC
TRBJ1-1 TRBV7-8 many TRBD1 CASSLVIRGRNEAFF TGTGCCAGCAGCTTAGTAATCAGGGGGCGGAATGAAGCTTTCTTT
TRBJ1-2 TRBV29-1 . TRBD1 CSVGGLGTELNYGYTF TGCAGCGTTGGGGGGCTCGGGACAGAATTGAACTATGGCTACACCTTC
TRBJ2-3 TRBV7-2 many . CASSPGVTGDTQYF TGTGCCAGCAGCCCAGGAGTCACAGGGGATACGCAGTATTTT
TRBJ1-2 TRBV7-9 many TRBD1 CASSLAGTDHYGYTF TGTGCCAGCAGCTTAGCGGGGACAGATCACTATGGCTACACCTTC
TRBJ2-5 TRBV12-3/TRBV12-4 many . CASSPPRGGGETQYF TGTGCCAGCAGCCCCCCTAGGGGGGGAGGGGAGACCCAGTACTTC
TRBJ1-3 TRBV9 many . CASSVGSGNTIYF TGTGCCAGCAGCGTTGGCTCTGGAAACACCATATATTTT
TRBJ2-5 TRBV20-1 many TRBD2 CSARGGSRQETQYF TGCAGTGCTAGGGGGGGGTCCCGACAAGAGACCCAGTACTTC
TRBJ1-5 TRBV10-3 . . CDIGRDQPQHF TGTGACATCGGAAGGGACCAGCCCCAGCATTTT
TRBJ1-1 TRBV12-3/TRBV12-4 . . CASIRTQGSTESFF TGTGCCAGTATCCGTACCCAGGGAAGCACTGAATCTTTCTTT
TRBJ2-3 TRBV3-1 many . CASSQVGGPTDTQYF TGTGCCAGCAGCCAAGTCGGGGGTCCCACAGATACGCAGTATTTT
TRBJ2-6 TRBV13 many . CASSPPQGLGANVLTF TGTGCCAGCAGCCCCCCACAGGGTCTGGGGGCCAACGTCCTGACTTTC
TRBJ2-3 TRBV5-1 many . CASSPGSLGQTDTQYF TGCGCCAGCAGCCCCGGGAGCCTGGGGCAGACAGATACGCAGTATTTT
TRBJ1-4 TRBV3-1 many TRBD1 CASSLTGQGGEKLFF TGTGCCAGCAGCCTTACGGGACAGGGAGGTGAAAAACTGTTTTTT
TRBJ2-7 TRBV5-1 many TRBD2 CASGAGNSYEQYF TGCGCCAGCGGAGCGGGGAACTCCTACGAGCAGTACTTC
TRBJ2-1 TRBV10-1 many . CASSEDKWSSYNEQFF TGCGCCAGCAGTGAGGACAAATGGAGCTCCTACAATGAGCAGTTCTTC
TRBJ2-3 TRBV7-6 many TRBD2 CASSLAAGGTDTQYF TGTGCCAGCAGCTTAGCGGCGGGGGGGACCGATACGCAGTATTTT
TRBJ2-7 TRBV20-1 many TRBD1 CSASGTGHEQYF TGCAGTGCTAGCGGGACAGGGCACGAGCAGTACTTC
TRBJ2-1 TRBV5-1 many . CASSPWVGVLLQSFF TGCGCCAGCAGCCCGTGGGTAGGCGTTCTGTTACAAAGCTTCTTC
TRBJ1-3 TRBV9 many . CASSVAVANSGNTIYF TGTGCCAGCAGCGTAGCGGTTGCAAACTCTGGAAACACCATATATTTT
TRBJ1-2 TRBV18 . TRBD1 CSSSPGTGGYGYTF TGTTCCAGCTCACCCGGGACAGGGGGCTACGGCTACACCTTC
TRBJ2-1 TRBV25-1 many TRBD1 CASSGFTGGAAEQFF TGTGCCAGCAGTGGCTTTACAGGGGGTGCGGCTGAGCAGTTCTTC
TRBJ1-1 TRBV28 many . CASSLPSADSEAFF TGTGCCAGCAGTTTACCGTCCGCGGACAGTGAAGCTTTCTTT
TRBJ2-7 TRBV2 many TRBD1 CASSGTGVGEQYF TGTGCCAGCAGCGGGACAGGGGTAGGCGAGCAGTACTTC
TRBJ1-6 TRBV6-1 many . CAIRVNSYNSPLHF TGTGCCATCCGAGTTAACTCCTATAATTCACCCCTCCACTTT
TRBJ2-7 TRBV5-1 many . CASKGEGGITYEQYF TGCGCCAGCAAAGGTGAGGGGGGGATCACCTACGAGCAGTACTTC
TRBJ2-1 TRBV10-2 many . CASSESTEQFF TGCGCCAGCAGTGAGTCTACTGAGCAGTTCTTC
TRBJ1-1 TRBV6-6 many . CASTHARQNTEAFF TGTGCCAGCACCCACGCGAGACAGAACACTGAAGCTTTCTTT
TRBJ2-7 TRBV3-1 few . CASSPSRQSYEQYF TGTGCCAGCAGCCCCAGTAGGCAGTCATACGAGCAGTACTTC
TRBJ1-3 TRBV5-1 many TRBD1 CASSPDRVDTIYF TGCGCCAGCAGCCCCGACAGGGTTGACACCATATATTTT